Included here is one TCR beta chain sequence, with context. Its antigen is still unknown. These data come from a study of shared clonotypes between healthy human individuals. Whole-study context: The cohort comprised two women and a few men. Their ages spanned 18 to 49 years. Overall study findings and caveats: The low donor count limited represented genetic and exposure-history diversity. Among non-shared clonotypes, generation probabilities were lower than among those shared by all four donors.

The CDR3 has 19 residues. Germline V lookup: CDR1 SGHAT, CDR2 FQNNGV. The ends lost 5 bases at V and 7 bases at J; junction bases unmatched: 18. Sequencing used immunoSEQ multiplex PCR; TCRdb keeps in-frame clones, though not all of them. The sample lists some 1.1 million clones; 60% to 80% were seen once. The rearrangement links TRBV11-2 to TRBJ1-5; 12 bases map to TRBD1. Sequencing was performed on memory CD4+ T cells from PBMCs. Stated subset: CD45RA-negative fraction. The clonotype originates from a man aged 18 to 35 in good health. Some clones in this sample may be carry-over from other donors' samples. The DNA for the CDR3 is TGTGCCAGCAGCCCACAATGGGGTGAGGGACAGGGGGCGAGACAGCCCCAGCATTTT. Protein product: CASSPQWGEGQGARQPQHF.